Listed below are T cell receptor beta chains from one sample, sequenced in a study of post-analysis software for immune sequencing data. TCRdb processed the PCR reads anew with MiXCR; each CDR3 protein has one entry. The sample holds about 770,000 distinct CDR3 sequences, around 42% seen once. The sample consisted of blood. The source of these receptors is a girl aged 10 to 17 with multiple sclerosis. The CDR3 runs from the conserved cysteine through the conserved F or W. A D gene is named only where the DNA matches it firmly. Size tells how often a clone was seen (once, few, many) or the class of an expanded clone, and some rows leave it out.

j_call v_call clone_size d_call cdr3_nt cdr3_aa
TRBJ2-1 TRBV29-1 . TRBD2 TGCAGCGTTGGTGTCTGGACTAGCGGGGCTGGTGAGCAGGTCTTC CSVGVWTSGAGEQVF
TRBJ2-7 TRBV15 . TRBD1 TGTACCACTCCCGGGACAGGGGTCAACGAGCAGTACTTC CTTPGTGVNEQYF
TRBJ2-7 TRBV6-2/TRBV6-3 few . TGTGCCAGCAGCTATCCTAACGAGCAGTACTTC CASSYPNEQYF
TRBJ2-2 TRBV5-5 . . TGTGCCAGCAGCTTGGCGACAGTCCACACCGGGGAGCTGTTTTTT CASSLATVHTGELFF
TRBJ2-7 TRBV6-1 . . TGTGCCAGCAGTGAAGGTTGGTTCGAGCAGTACTTC CASSEGWFEQYF
TRBJ2-1 TRBV29-1 . . TGCAGCGTTGAAGATCCCCAGGGGACAACCCACTACAATGAGCAGTTCTTC CSVEDPQGTTHYNEQFF
TRBJ2-1 TRBV30 . . TGTGCCTGGAGTGGATCTAATAATGAGCAGTTCTTC CAWSGSNNEQFF
TRBJ2-3 TRBV12-3/TRBV12-4 . . TGTGCCGGCAGCTTCAGGGGTGATACGCAGTATTTT CAGSFRGDTQYF
TRBJ1-4 TRBV29-1 . . TGCAGCGTTACAACGGGGGCGAATGAAAAACTGTTTTTT CSVTTGANEKLFF
TRBJ1-1 TRBV5-5 few TRBD1 TGTGCCAGCAGCTCCGGACAGGGAGGGGGCACTGAAGCTTTCTTT CASSSGQGGGTEAFF
TRBJ2-5 TRBV7-2 few . TGTGCCAGCAGCTTAAACGGGGGAGAAACGAAAGAGACCCAGTACTTC CASSLNGGETKETQYF
TRBJ2-7 TRBV21-1 . . TGTGCCAGCAGCATCGCCGAGAGGTGCGAGGGCCTACGTGGGCAGTACTTC CASSIAERCEGLRGQYF
TRBJ2-1 TRBV5-4 . TRBD2 TGTGCCAGCACTTTTGCCGGCTGGCGGGAGGATGGCGATGAGCAGTTCTTC CASTFAGWREDGDEQFF
TRBJ2-7 TRBV9 . . TGTGCCAGCAGCCCCTTCCCAGGTGCCTACGAGCGGTACTTC CASSPFPGAYERYF
TRBJ2-5 TRBV19 . . TGTGCCAGTAGTATCGGCAGGGAAGAGACCCAGTACTTC CASSIGREETQYF
TRBJ2-3 TRBV24-1 . . TGTGCCACCAGTGATTTGACAGGCGGCGGCACAGATACGCAGTATTTT CATSDLTGGGTDTQYF
TRBJ2-1 TRBV13 . TRBD1 TGTGCCAGCAGCTTTACGGACAGGGCTCTCAATGAGCAGTTCTTC CASSFTDRALNEQFF
TRBJ2-7 TRBV6-1 . TRBD2 TGTGCCAGCAGTGAACGGCTAGCGGGACTCGTTGAGCAGTACTTC CASSERLAGLVEQYF
TRBJ2-1 TRBV28 . . TGTGCCAACAACCCCGGCGGGGGCGGTGTTAGAAATGAGCAGTTCTTC CANNPGGGGVRNEQFF